This is a list of T cell receptor beta chains from one sample in a study of PD-L1 blockade in urothelial cancer. Profiled with immunoSEQ multiplex PCR; TCRdb holds only in-frame clones, not every one. The data show 35,000 or so clones, approximately 34% seen once. Sample: tumor tissue, taken before atezolizumab (anti-PD-L1) treatment. These receptors were obtained from a man in his sixties with urothelial cancer. Both conserved end residues are part of each CDR3. Each record gives: J gene, V gene, clone size, D gene, CDR3 protein, CDR3 DNA. The D gene is left open where the match is weak. Clone size, where shown, is once, few, many, or a class for clones that have expanded.

TRBJ2-2,TRBV19,NA,NA,CASSMRRENTGELFF,TGTGCCAGTAGTATGCGGCGGGAGAACACCGGGGAGCTGTTTTTT
TRBJ2-1,TRBV18,NA,TRBD1,CASSLQGYNEQFF,TGTGCCAGCTCATTACAGGGGTACAATGAGCAGTTCTTC
TRBJ2-7,TRBV2,few,NA,CASSDQKRAYEQYF,TGTGCCAGCAGTGATCAAAAACGGGCCTACGAGCAGTACTTC
TRBJ1-4,TRBV6-8,many,TRBD1,CASSPDRTNEKLFF,TGTGCCAGCAGTCCGGACAGGACTAATGAAAAACTGTTTTTT
TRBJ1-2,TRBV1,many,NA,CASSQVPAGLDGYTF,TGCGCCAGCAGCCAAGTGCCGGCAGGGCTTGATGGCTACACCTTC
TRBJ2-3,TRBV11-3,few,TRBD1,CASSEPGQTSTDTQYF,TGTGCCAGCAGCGAACCGGGACAGACTAGCACAGATACGCAGTATTTT
TRBJ1-6,TRBV11-3,many,TRBD1,CASSYGGTGGGYSPLHF,TGTGCCAGCAGCTATGGAGGGACAGGGGGCGGTTATTCACCCCTCCACTTT
TRBJ2-5,TRBV15,NA,NA,CATSRDNRQETQYF,TGTGCCACCAGCAGAGATAACAGACAAGAGACCCAGTACTTC
TRBJ2-7,TRBV2,NA,TRBD1,CASSADRLISNEQYF,TGTGCCAGCAGTGCGGACAGGTTGATATCCAACGAGCAGTACTTC
TRBJ1-6,TRBV6-8,NA,TRBD1,CAINDLAGTGNSPLHF,TGTGCCATCAACGACCTTGCCGGGACAGGGAATTCACCCCTCCACTTT
TRBJ2-3,TRBV14,NA,NA,CASSPFSGSTDTQYF,TGTGCCAGCAGCCCCTTTAGCGGAAGCACAGATACGCAGTATTTT
TRBJ1-5,TRBV30,few,NA,CAWDRDGNQPQHF,TGTGCCTGGGACCGGGACGGCAATCAGCCCCAGCATTTT
TRBJ2-7,TRBV28,NA,NA,CASGPEGTEQYF,TGTGCCAGCGGACCCGAGGGGACCGAGCAGTACTTC
TRBJ1-5,TRBV19,NA,NA,CASSTRRGANQPQHF,TGTGCCAGTAGTACCCGTAGGGGCGCTAATCAGCCCCAGCATTTT
TRBJ2-5,TRBV28,NA,NA,CASSQGRLETQYF,TGTGCCAGCAGCCAGGGACGACTAGAGACCCAGTACTTC
TRBJ2-6,TRBV5-1,NA,NA,CASSLDSGSGANVLTF,TGCGCCAGCAGCTTGGACTCGGGGTCTGGGGCCAACGTCCTGACTTTC
TRBJ2-3,TRBV11-3,few,TRBD2,CASTSRSGSADTQYF,TGTGCCAGCACCTCGCGGAGCGGGAGCGCAGATACGCAGTATTTT
TRBJ1-4,TRBV10-2,NA,NA,CASSESERVGKLFF,TGCGCCAGCAGTGAGTCTGAAAGGGTGGGAAAACTGTTTTTT
TRBJ1-1,TRBV9,medium-sized,TRBD1,CASPSGGQDTEAFF,TGTGCCAGCCCGTCAGGGGGGCAAGACACTGAAGCTTTCTTT
TRBJ1-5,TRBV6-8,few,NA,CASKRDGNQPQHF,TGTGCCAGCAAACGGGACGGCAATCAGCCCCAGCATTTT
TRBJ2-5,TRBV10-2,NA,NA,CASSDSQKETQYF,TGCGCCAGCAGTGATTCACAGAAAGAGACCCAGTACTTC
TRBJ1-4,TRBV28,NA,NA,CASSVVTGGNEKLFF,TGTGCCAGCAGCGTGGTGACAGGAGGTAATGAAAAACTGTTTTTT
TRBJ1-4,TRBV28,few,NA,CASSRVYNEKLFF,TGTGCCAGCAGTCGGGTCTATAATGAAAAACTGTTTTTT
TRBJ2-6,TRBV6-8,few,NA,CASILGSGGANVLTF,TGTGCCAGCATCCTGGGTTCGGGCGGGGCCAACGTCCTGACTTTC
TRBJ1-1,TRBV14,NA,NA,CASSQARVGEAFF,TGTGCCAGCAGCCAAGCGAGGGTGGGGGAAGCTTTCTTT
TRBJ2-7,TRBV10-3,few,TRBD1,CAISEKETGSYEQYF,TGTGCCATCAGTGAGAAAGAGACAGGGTCCTACGAGCAGTACTTC
TRBJ2-1,TRBV6-4,few,NA,CASSKTSSAEQFF,TGTGCCAGCAGCAAGACTAGTTCCGCTGAGCAGTTCTTC
TRBJ2-1,TRBV4-1,few,TRBD2,CASSPTSGSRNEQFF,TGCGCCAGCAGTCCGACCAGCGGGAGTAGGAATGAGCAGTTCTTC
TRBJ1-1,TRBV19,NA,NA,CASSIAPTGTEAFF,TGTGCCAGTAGTATAGCCCCAACGGGCACTGAAGCTTTCTTT
TRBJ1-1,TRBV11-3,many,NA,CASSLEFGGVRTEAFF,TGTGCCAGCAGCTTGGAGTTCGGGGGCGTAAGGACTGAAGCTTTCTTT
TRBJ2-4,TRBV11-3,few,NA,CASSPGDWRKNIQYF,TGTGCCAGCAGCCCCGGGGACTGGAGGAAAAACATTCAGTACTTC
TRBJ1-5,TRBV12-5,NA,NA,CASTLEGQPQHF,TGTGCCAGCACCTTGGAGGGTCAGCCCCAGCATTTT
TRBJ1-1,TRBV11-1,many,NA,CASSTGTLNTEAFF,TGTGCCAGCAGCACCGGGACGTTGAACACTGAAGCTTTCTTT
TRBJ2-5,TRBV7-4,NA,NA,CASSLGGGVETQYF,TGTGCCAGCAGCTTAGGTGGAGGGGTAGAGACCCAGTACTTC
TRBJ1-5,TRBV6-8,many,TRBD1,CASSGETGGNQPQHF,TGTGCCAGCAGTGGGGAGACAGGGGGGAATCAGCCCCAGCATTTT
TRBJ2-7,TRBV30,once,NA,CAWRGVRLAEQYF,TGTGCCTGGAGGGGCGTAAGGCTGGCCGAGCAGTACTTC
TRBJ2-1,TRBV4-1,few,NA,CASSQNPQSSYNEQFF,TGCGCCAGCAGCCAAAACCCGCAGAGCTCCTACAATGAGCAGTTCTTC
TRBJ1-2,TRBV10-3,few,NA,CAISETGFYGYTF,TGTGCCATCAGTGAGACAGGGTTTTATGGCTACACCTTC
TRBJ1-6,TRBV6-8,many,NA,CASMRTQGIRNSPLHF,TGTGCCAGCATGAGGACGCAGGGAATCCGTAATTCACCCCTCCACTTT
TRBJ2-7,TRBV29-1,NA,TRBD2,CSVDSGLAGGHEQYF,TGCAGCGTTGACTCCGGACTAGCGGGAGGACACGAGCAGTACTTC
TRBJ2-7,TRBV30,NA,TRBD1,CAGGQGNNEQYF,TGTGCCGGGGGACAGGGGAACAACGAGCAGTACTTC
TRBJ2-5,TRBV9,many,TRBD2,CASSRGLAGGPGTTETQYF,TGTGCCAGCAGCCGGGGACTAGCGGGGGGCCCCGGGACCACGGAGACCCAGTACTTC
TRBJ2-1,TRBV5-1,NA,TRBD1,CASSNRDREGEQFF,TGCGCCAGCAGCAACCGGGACAGGGAAGGTGAGCAGTTCTTC
TRBJ1-4,TRBV6-8,NA,NA,CASSYQTDEKLFF,TGTGCCAGCAGTTACCAGACGGATGAAAAACTGTTTTTT
TRBJ2-7,TRBV6-8,many,TRBD2,CASSQGTSGRLDEYF,TGTGCCAGCAGTCAAGGGACTAGCGGGCGCCTTGACGAGTACTTC
TRBJ2-7,TRBV29-1,NA,TRBD1,CSVSGTGIYEQYF,TGCAGCGTTTCCGGGACAGGGATCTACGAGCAGTACTTC
TRBJ1-3,TRBV18,NA,NA,CASSPGEGYSGNTIYF,TGTGCCAGCTCACCGGGTGAGGGTTACTCTGGAAACACCATATATTTT